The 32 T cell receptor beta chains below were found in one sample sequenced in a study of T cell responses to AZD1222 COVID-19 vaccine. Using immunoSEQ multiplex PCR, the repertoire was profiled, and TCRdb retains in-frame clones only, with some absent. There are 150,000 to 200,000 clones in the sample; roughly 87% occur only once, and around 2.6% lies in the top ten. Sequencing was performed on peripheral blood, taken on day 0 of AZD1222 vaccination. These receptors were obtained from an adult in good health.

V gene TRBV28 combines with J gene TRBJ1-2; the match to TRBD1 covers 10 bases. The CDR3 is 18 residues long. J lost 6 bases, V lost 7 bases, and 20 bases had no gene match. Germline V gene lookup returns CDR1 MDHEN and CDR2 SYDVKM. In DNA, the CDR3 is TGTGCCAGCACTCGCAGAGGACAGGGGGTGTTTCTCCGAGATGGCTACACCTTC. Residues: CASTRRGQGVFLRDGYTF.

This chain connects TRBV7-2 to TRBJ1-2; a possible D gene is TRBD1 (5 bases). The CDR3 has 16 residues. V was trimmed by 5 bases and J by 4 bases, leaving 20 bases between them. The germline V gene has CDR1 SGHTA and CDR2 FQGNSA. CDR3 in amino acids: CASSIRQIPTSYGYTF. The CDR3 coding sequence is TGTGCCAGCAGCATACGACAGATTCCTACTTCCTATGGCTACACCTTC. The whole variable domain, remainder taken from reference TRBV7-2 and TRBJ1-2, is GAGVSQSPSNKVTEKGKDVELRCDPISGHTALYWYRQSLGQGLEFLIYFQGNSAPDKSGLPSDRFSAERTGGSVSTLTIQRTQQEDSAVYLCASSIRQIPTSYGYTFGSGTRLTVV.

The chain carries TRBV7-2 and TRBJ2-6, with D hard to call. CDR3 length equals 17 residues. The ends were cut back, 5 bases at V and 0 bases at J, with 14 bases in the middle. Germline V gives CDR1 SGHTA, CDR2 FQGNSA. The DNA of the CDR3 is TGTGCCAGCAGCAAAACCCCCTTTAGCTCTGGGGCCAACGTCCTGACTTTC. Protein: CASSKTPFSSGANVLTF.

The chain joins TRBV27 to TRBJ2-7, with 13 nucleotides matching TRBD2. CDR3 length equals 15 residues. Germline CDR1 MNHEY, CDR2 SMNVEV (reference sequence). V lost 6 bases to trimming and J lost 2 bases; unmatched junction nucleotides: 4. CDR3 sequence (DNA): TGTGCCAGCAGGCATGGGACTAGCGGGGCCTACGAGCAGTACTTC. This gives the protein CASRHGTSGAYEQYF.

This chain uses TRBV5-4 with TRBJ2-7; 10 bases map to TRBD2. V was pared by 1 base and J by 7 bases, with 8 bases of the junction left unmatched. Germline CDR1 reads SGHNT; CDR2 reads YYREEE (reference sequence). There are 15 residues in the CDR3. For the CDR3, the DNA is TGTGCCAGCAGCTTGTGGCCTAGCGGGAGAGGAGAGCAGTACTTC. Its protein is CASSLWPSGRGEQYF.

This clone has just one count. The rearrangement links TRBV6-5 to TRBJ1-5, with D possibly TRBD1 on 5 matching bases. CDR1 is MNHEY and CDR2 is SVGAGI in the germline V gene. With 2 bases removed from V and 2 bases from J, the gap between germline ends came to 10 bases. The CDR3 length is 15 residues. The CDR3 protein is CASSYGGGGNQPQHF. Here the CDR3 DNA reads TGTGCCAGCAGTTACGGGGGAGGGGGCAATCAGCCCCAGCATTTT.

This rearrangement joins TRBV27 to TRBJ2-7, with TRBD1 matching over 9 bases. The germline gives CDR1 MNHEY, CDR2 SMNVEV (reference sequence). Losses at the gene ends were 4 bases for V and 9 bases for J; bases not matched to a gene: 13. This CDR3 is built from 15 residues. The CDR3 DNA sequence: TGTGCCAGCAGTTCAAGCGCGGGACAGGGCCGACTGCAGTACTTC. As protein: CASSSSAGQGRLQYF.

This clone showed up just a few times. The CDR3 region is CASSKYQTNEKLFF. The CDR3 nucleotides read TGTGCCAGCTCGAAGTATCAAACTAATGAAAAACTGTTTTTT. The chain is built from TRBV18 and TRBJ1-4; D is undetermined. The ends were cut back, 6 bases at V and 1 base at J, with 9 bases in the middle. Germline V gene sequence: CDR1 KGHSH, CDR2 LQKENI. There are 14 residues in the CDR3.

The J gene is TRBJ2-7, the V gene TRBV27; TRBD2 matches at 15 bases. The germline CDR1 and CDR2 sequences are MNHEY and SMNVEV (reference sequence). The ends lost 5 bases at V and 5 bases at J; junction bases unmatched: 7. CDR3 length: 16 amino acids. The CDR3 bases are TGTGCCAGCAGTCTGGGACTAGCGGGAGGTCCCCACGAGCAGTACTTC. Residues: CASSLGLAGGPHEQYF.

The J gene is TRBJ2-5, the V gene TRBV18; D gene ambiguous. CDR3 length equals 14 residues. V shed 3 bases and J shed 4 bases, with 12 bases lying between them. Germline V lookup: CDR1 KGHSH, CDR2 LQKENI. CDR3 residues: CASSPYSGGETQYF. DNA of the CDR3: TGTGCCAGCTCACCGTACTCCGGCGGAGAGACCCAGTACTTC. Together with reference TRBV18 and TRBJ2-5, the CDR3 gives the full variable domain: NAGVMQNPRHLVRRRGQEARLRCSPMKGHSHVYWYRQLPEEGLKFMVYLQKENIIDESGMPKERFSAEFPKEGPSILRIQQVVRGDSAAYFCASSPYSGGETQYFGPGTRLLVL.

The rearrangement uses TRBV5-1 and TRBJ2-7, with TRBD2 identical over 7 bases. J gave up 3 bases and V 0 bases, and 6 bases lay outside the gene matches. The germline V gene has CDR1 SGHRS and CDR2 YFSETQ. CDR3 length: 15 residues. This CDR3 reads CASSLASGVGYEQYF. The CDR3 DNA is TGCGCCAGCAGCTTGGCTAGCGGTGTGGGCTACGAGCAGTACTTC.

Here the CDR3 reads CASSLNRVGGYTF. CDR3 DNA: TGTGCCAGCAGCTTAAACAGGGTGGGAGGCTACACCTTC. This chain joins TRBV7-2 and TRBJ1-2, with D perhaps matching TRBD1 (6 bases). CDR3 size: 13 residues. Trimming shortened V by 2 bases and J by 8 bases, and 12 bases separated the two germline ends. Germline V gene data show CDR1 as SGHTA and CDR2 as FQGNSA.

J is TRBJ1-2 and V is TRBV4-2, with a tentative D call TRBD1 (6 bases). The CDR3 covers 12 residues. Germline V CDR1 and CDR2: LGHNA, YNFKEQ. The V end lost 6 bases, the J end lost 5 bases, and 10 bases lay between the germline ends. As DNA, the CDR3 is TGTGCCAGCAGACAGGGATCGTATGGCTACACCTTC. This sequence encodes CASRQGSYGYTF.

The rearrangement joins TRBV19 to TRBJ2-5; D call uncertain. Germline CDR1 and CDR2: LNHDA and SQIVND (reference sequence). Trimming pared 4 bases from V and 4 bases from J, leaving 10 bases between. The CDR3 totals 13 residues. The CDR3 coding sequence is TGTGCCAGTAGTAGGGTTCACAGAGAGACCCAGTACTTC. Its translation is CASSRVHRETQYF.

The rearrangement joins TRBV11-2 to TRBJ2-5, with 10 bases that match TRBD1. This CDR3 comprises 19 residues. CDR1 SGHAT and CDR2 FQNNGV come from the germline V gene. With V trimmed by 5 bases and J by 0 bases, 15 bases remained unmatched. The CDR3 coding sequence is TGTGCCAGCAGCCAAGGGGACAGGGGTACTTTTTCGTACCAAGAGACCCAGTACTTC. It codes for CASSQGDRGTFSYQETQYF. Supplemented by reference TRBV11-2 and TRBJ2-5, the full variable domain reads EAGVAQSPRYKIIEKRQSVAFWCNPISGHATLYWYQQILGQGPKLLIQFQNNGVVDDSQLPKDRFSAERLKGVDSTLKIQPAKLEDSAVYLCASSQGDRGTFSYQETQYFGPGTRLLVL.

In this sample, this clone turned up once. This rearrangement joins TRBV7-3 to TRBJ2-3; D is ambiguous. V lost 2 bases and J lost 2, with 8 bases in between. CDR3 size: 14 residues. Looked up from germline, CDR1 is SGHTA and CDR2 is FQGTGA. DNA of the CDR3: TGTGCCAGCAGCTTAGAAACAGTCACAGATACGCAGTATTTT. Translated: CASSLETVTDTQYF.

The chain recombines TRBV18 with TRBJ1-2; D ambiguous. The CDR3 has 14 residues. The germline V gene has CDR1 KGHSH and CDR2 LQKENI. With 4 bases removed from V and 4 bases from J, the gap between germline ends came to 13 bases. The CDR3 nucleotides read TGTGCCAGCTCACTAAGTTTGCAGACCTATGGCTACACCTTC. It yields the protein CASSLSLQTYGYTF.

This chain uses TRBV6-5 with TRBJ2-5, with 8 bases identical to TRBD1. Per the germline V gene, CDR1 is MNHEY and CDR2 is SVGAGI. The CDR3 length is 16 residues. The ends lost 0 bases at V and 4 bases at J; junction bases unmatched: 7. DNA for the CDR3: TGTGCCAGCAGTTACTCGAGCAGGGGGCGTGGAGAGACCCAGTACTTC. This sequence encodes CASSYSSRGRGETQYF.

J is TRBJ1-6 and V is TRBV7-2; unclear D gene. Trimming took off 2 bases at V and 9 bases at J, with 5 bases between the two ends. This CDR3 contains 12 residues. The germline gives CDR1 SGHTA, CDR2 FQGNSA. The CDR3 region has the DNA TGTGCCAGCAGCTTAATCGCTTCACCCCTCCACTTT. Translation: CASSLIASPLHF.

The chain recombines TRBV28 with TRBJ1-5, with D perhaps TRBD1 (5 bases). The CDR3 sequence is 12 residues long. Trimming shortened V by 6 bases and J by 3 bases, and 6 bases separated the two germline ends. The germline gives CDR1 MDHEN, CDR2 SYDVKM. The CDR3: CASRGPNQPQHF. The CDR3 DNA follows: TGTGCCAGCAGGGGACCCAATCAGCCCCAGCATTTT.

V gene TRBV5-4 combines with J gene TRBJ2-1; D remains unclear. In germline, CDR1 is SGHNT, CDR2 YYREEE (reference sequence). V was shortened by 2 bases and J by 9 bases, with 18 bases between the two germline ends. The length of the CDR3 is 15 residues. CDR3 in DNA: TGTGCCAGCAGCTTCGGAGTAGCAACCCTCAGTGAGCAGTTCTTC. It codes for CASSFGVATLSEQFF.

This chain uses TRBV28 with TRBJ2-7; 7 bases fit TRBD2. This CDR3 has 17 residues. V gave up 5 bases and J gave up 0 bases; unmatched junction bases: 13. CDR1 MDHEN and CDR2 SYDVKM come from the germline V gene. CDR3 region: CASSPLMKRGFSYEQYF. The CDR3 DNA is TGTGCCAGCAGTCCCCTGATGAAGCGGGGCTTCTCCTACGAGCAGTACTTC.

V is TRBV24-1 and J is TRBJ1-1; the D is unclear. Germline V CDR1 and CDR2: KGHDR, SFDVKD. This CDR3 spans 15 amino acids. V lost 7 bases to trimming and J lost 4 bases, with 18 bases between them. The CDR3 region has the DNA TGTGCCACCAGGGATAGTGCAGGAATGGGCACTGAAGCTTTCTTT. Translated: CATRDSAGMGTEAFF.

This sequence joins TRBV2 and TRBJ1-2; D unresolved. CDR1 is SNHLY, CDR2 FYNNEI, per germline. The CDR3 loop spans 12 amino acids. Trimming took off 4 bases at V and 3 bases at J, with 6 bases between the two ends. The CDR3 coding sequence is TGTGCCAGCAGTGTCCGACACTATGGCTACACCTTC. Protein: CASSVRHYGYTF.

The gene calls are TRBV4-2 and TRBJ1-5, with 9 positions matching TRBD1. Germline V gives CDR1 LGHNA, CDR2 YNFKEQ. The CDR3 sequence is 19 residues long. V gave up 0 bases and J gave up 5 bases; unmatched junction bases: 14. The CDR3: CASSQDRRIHRGLDQPQHF. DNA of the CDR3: TGTGCCAGCAGCCAAGATCGACGAATTCACAGGGGGCTGGATCAGCCCCAGCATTTT.

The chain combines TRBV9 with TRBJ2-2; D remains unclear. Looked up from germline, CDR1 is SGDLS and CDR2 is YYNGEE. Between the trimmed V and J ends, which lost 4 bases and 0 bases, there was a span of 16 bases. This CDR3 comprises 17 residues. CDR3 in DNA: TGTGCCAGCAGCCACCCGGTGGCGCTAACGAACACCGGGGAGCTGTTTTTT. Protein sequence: CASSHPVALTNTGELFF.

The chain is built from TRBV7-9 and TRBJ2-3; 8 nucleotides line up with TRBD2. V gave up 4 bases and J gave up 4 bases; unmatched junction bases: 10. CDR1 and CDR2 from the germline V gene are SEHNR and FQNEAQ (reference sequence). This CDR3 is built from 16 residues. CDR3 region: CASSYGLSGGADTQYF. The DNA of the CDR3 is TGTGCCAGCAGCTACGGCCTAAGCGGGGGCGCAGATACGCAGTATTTT.

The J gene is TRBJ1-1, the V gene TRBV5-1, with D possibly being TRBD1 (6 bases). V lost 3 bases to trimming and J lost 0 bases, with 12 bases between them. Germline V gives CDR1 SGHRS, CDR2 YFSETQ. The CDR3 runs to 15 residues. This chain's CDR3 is CASSSQQGVNTEAFF. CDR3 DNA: TGCGCCAGCAGCTCACAACAGGGCGTGAACACTGAAGCTTTCTTT.

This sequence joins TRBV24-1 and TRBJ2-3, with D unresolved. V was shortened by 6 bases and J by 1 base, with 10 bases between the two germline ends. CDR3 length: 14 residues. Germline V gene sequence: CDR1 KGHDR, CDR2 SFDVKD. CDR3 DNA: TGTGCCACCAGTCCGGCCAGAGGCACAGATACGCAGTATTTT. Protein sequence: CATSPARGTDTQYF.

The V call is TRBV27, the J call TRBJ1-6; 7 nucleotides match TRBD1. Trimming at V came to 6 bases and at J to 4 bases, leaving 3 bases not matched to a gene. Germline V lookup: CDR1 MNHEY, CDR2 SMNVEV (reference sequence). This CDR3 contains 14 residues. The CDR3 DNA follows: TGTGCCAGCAGAGTACAGGGGTATAATTCACCCCTCCACTTT. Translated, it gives CASRVQGYNSPLHF.

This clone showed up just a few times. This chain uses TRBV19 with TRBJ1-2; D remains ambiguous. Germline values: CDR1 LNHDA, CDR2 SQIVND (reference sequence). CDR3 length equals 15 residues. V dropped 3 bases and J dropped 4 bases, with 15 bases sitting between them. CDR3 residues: CASSIRVGSLYGYTF. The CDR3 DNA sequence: TGTGCCAGTAGTATTCGCGTCGGCAGCCTCTATGGCTACACCTTC.

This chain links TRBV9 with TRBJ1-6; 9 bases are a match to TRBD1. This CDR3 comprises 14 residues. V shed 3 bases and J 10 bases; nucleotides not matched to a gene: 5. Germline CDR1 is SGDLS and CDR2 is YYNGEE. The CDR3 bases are TGTGCCAGCAGCGAAAGACAGGGGGACTCACCCCTCCACTTT. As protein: CASSERQGDSPLHF.